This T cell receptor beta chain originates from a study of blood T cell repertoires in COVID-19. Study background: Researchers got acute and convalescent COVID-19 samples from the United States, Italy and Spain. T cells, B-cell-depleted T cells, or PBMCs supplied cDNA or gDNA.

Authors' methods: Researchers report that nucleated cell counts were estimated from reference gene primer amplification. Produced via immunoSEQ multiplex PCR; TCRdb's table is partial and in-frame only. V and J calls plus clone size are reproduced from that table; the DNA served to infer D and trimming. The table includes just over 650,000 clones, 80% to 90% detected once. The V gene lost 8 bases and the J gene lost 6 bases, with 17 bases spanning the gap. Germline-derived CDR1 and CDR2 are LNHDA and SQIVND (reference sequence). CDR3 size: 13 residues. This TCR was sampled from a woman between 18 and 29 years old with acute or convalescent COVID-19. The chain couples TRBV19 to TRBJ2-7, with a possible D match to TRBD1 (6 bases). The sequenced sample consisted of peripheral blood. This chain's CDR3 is CASSPGTTFEQYF. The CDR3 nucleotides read TGTGCCAGTTCCCCCGGGACAACCTTCGAGCAGTACTTC.